This TCR beta chain derives from a study of blood T cell repertoires in COVID-19. The wider study: COVID-19 samples collected from the United States, Italy and Spain covered acute and convalescent phases. In each case, the material was cDNA or gDNA derived from T cells, B-cell-depleted T cells, or PBMCs.

As processed by the authors: Estimated nucleated cell counts came from reference gene primer amplification. The repertoire was sequenced with immunoSEQ multiplex PCR; TCRdb's copy has only in-frame clones and lacks some. That table supplies the V and J calls and clone size; D and trimming were determined from the DNA. The sample includes about 60,000 clones, 70% to 90% seen only once; the top ten take around 5%. The source is a man in his sixties with acute or convalescent COVID-19. The sample consisted of peripheral blood.

Written as DNA, the CDR3 is TGTGCCACCCGACAGGCGGGGAACACTGAAGCTTTCTTT. Protein sequence: CATRQAGNTEAFF. The rearrangement links TRBV12-3 or TRBV12-4 to TRBJ1-1; tentative D call: TRBD1 (6 bases). This CDR3 comprises 13 residues. Trimming took off 10 bases at V and 1 base at J, with 13 bases between the two ends.